This TCR beta chain appears in the sequencing data of a study of beta chain features in type 1 diabetes. Study-level information: Healthy donors resembled patients in age, gender and cell yields. Whole-study findings and limits: Resolution of whether HLA type affects TCRB rearrangement was not achieved here. Fewer junction insertions and more nucleotide deletions appeared in type 1 diabetes patients.

This clone was counted only a few times. Antigen: not known. A single heparinised blood sample, averaging approximately 100 mL, was obtained per donor. Sequencing targeted expressed TCRB transcripts, as all isolated RNA had been reverse transcribed. Method: immunoSEQ multiplex PCR; TCRdb's copy keeps in-frame clones and lacks some. Here the sample spans 140,000 to 150,000 clones, 48% being singletons. Per the germline V gene, CDR1 is MNHNY and CDR2 is SVGAGI (reference sequence). The CDR3 is 13 amino acids. Between the trimmed V and J ends, which lost 6 bases and 7 bases, there was a span of 16 bases. Sequencing was done on a sample of Tregs from blood. The sequence came from a man younger than 30 in good health. This chain joins TRBV6-6 and TRBJ2-7; the D gene is possibly TRBD1 (7 bases). The DNA for the CDR3 is TGTGCCAGCAGCTCGAACCCAGGGGGGGAGCAGTACTTC. This codes for CASSSNPGGEQYF.